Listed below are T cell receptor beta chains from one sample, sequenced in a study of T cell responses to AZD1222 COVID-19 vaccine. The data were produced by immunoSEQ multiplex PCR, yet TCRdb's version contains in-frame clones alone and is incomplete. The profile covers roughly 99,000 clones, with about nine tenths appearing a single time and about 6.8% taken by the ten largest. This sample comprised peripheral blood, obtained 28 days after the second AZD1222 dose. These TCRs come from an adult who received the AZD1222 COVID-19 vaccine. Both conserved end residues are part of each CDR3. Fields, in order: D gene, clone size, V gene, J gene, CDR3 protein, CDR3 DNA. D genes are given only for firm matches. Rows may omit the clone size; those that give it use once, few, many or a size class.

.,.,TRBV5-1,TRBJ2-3,CASSGPTGSTDTQYF,TGCGCCAGCAGCGGTCCGACAGGAAGCACAGATACGCAGTATTTT
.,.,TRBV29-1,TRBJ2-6,CSAPRRHSGANVLTF,TGCAGCGCCCCCCGCCGGCACTCTGGGGCCAACGTCCTGACTTTC
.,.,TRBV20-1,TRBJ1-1,CSAVLSAEAFF,TGCAGTGCTGTCTTGTCAGCTGAAGCTTTCTTT
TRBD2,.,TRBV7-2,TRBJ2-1,CASSPLAGGPYNEQFF,TGTGCCAGCAGCCCCCTAGCGGGAGGGCCCTACAATGAGCAGTTCTTC
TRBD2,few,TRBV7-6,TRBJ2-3,CASSFLAGGTSTDTQYF,TGTGCCAGCAGCTTTCTCGCGGGGGGAACTAGCACAGATACGCAGTATTTT
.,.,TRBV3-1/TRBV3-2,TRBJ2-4,CASSQGVKNIQYF,TGTGCCAGCAGCCAGGGGGTCAAAAACATTCAGTACTTC
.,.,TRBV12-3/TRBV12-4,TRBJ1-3,CASSLSSGNTIYF,TGTGCCAGCAGTTTGTCTTCTGGAAACACCATATATTTT
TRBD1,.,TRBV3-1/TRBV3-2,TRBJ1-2,CASSQARTGLDGYTF,TGTGCCAGCAGCCAAGCTAGGACAGGGCTGGATGGCTACACCTTC
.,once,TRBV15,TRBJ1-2,CATSREQGHVGYTF,TGTGCCACCAGCAGAGAACAGGGTCACGTTGGCTACACCTTC
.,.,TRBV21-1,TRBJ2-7,CASSPPGRQYF,TGTGCCAGCAGCCCCCCGGGGAGGCAGTACTTC
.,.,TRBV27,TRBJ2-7,CASSPQGNRGEQYF,TGTGCCAGCAGTCCACAGGGAAATAGGGGCGAGCAGTACTTC
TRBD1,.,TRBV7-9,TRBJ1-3,CASSLSQGNGNTIYF,TGTGCCAGCAGCTTGTCACAGGGGAACGGAAACACCATATATTTT
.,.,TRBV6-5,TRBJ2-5,CASRAWRSGQETQYF,TGTGCCAGCAGGGCCTGGAGATCGGGTCAAGAGACCCAGTACTTC
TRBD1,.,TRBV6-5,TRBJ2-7,CASSSTGAQYF,TGTGCCAGCAGTTCCACAGGGGCGCAGTACTTC
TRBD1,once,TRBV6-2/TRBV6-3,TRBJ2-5,CASSYQDREETQYF,TGTGCCAGCAGTTACCAGGACAGGGAGGAGACCCAGTACTTC
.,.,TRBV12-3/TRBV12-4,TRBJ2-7,CASSFYGSYEQYF,TGTGCCAGCAGTTTTTACGGCTCCTACGAGCAGTACTTC
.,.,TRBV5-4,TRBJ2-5,CASSGPGRGGGETQYF,TGTGCCAGCAGCGGCCCGGGTAGAGGGGGAGGAGAGACCCAGTACTTC
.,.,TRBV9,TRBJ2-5,CASLLSGMSETQYF,TGTGCCAGCCTCCTCTCAGGGATGTCAGAGACCCAGTACTTC
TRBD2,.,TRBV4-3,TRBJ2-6,CASSTRGGNSGANVLTF,TGCGCCAGCAGCACTCGGGGAGGGAACTCTGGGGCCAACGTCCTGACTTTC
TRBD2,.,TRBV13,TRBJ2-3,CASSLGLAGGGTDTQYF,TGTGCCAGCAGCTTAGGGTTGGCGGGAGGCGGCACAGATACGCAGTATTTT
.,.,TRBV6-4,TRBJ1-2,CASSDQGYGGYTF,TGTGCCAGCAGTGATCAAGGGTATGGAGGCTACACCTTC
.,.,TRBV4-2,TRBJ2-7,CASSQVSRLELYEQYF,TGTGCCAGCAGTCAGGTTAGTCGGCTAGAGCTCTACGAGCAGTACTTC
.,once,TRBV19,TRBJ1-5,CASRDGLGLRQPQHF,TGTGCCAGTAGGGACGGGTTAGGATTACGGCAGCCCCAGCATTTT
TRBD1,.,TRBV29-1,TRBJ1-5,CSAAGQANQPQHF,TGCAGCGCTGCGGGACAGGCAAATCAGCCCCAGCATTTT
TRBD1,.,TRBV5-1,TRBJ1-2,CASSTVTGEDGYTF,TGCGCCAGCAGCACAGTGACAGGGGAGGATGGCTACACCTTC
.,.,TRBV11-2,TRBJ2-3,CASSQHRGDTQYF,TGTGCCAGCAGCCAGCACCGGGGGGATACGCAGTATTTT
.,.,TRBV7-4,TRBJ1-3,CASSLGGPGCTIYF,TGTGCCAGCAGCTTAGGGGGGCCGGGCTGCACCATATATTTT
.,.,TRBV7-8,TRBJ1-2,CASSLRTNYGYTF,TGTGCCAGCAGCTTACGTACCAACTATGGCTACACCTTC
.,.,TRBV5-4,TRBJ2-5,CASSLVGRGPQETQYF,TGTGCCAGCAGCTTGGTCGGCAGGGGCCCCCAAGAGACCCAGTACTTC
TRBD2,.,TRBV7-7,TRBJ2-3,CASSSSGSGRDTQYF,TGTGCTAGCAGCAGCAGCGGGAGCGGGAGAGATACGCAGTATTTT
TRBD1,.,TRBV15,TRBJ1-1,CATSPTGGRAFF,TGTGCCACCAGTCCGACAGGGGGAAGAGCTTTCTTT
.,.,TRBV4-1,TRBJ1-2,CASSQGHNSGYTF,TGCGCCAGCAGCCAGGGGCACAACAGCGGCTACACCTTC
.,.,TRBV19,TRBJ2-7,CASSQTGTYEQYF,TGTGCCAGTAGCCAAACAGGGACCTACGAGCAGTACTTC
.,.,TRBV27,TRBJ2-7,CASSLAGYEQYF,TGTGCCAGCAGTTTAGCAGGGTACGAGCAGTACTTC
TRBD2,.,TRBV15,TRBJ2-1,CATSRESSGNEQFF,TGTGCCACCAGCAGAGAATCTAGCGGCAATGAGCAGTTCTTC
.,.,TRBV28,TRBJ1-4,CASSLPPGATNEKLFF,TGTGCCAGCAGTTTACCCCCGGGGGCAACTAATGAAAAACTGTTTTTT
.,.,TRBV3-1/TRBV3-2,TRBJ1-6,CASSQGVIRNSPLHF,TGTGCCAGCAGCCAAGGGGTGATTCGGAATTCACCCCTCCACTTT
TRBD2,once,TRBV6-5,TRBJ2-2,CAGLAGVDTGELFF,TGTGCCGGTCTAGCGGGGGTCGACACCGGGGAGCTGTTTTTT
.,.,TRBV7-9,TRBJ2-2,CASIPRRANTGELFF,TGTGCCAGCATCCCCCGACGGGCGAACACCGGGGAGCTGTTTTTT
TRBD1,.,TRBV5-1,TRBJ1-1,CASSIDRGPTEAFF,TGCGCCAGCAGCATAGACAGGGGGCCCACTGAAGCTTTCTTT
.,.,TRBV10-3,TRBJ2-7,CAISEGGDGSYEQYF,TGTGCCATCAGTGAAGGCGGGGACGGCTCCTACGAGCAGTACTTC
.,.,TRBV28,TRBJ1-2,CASFNLKAGNYGYTF,TGTGCCAGCTTCAACCTCAAGGCGGGAAACTATGGCTACACCTTC
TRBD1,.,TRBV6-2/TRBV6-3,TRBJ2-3,CASSLGTGFTDTQYF,TGTGCCAGCAGTCTCGGGACAGGGTTCACAGATACGCAGTATTTT
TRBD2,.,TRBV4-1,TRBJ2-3,CASSQKAGATDTQYF,TGCGCCAGCAGCCAAAAAGCGGGGGCCACAGATACGCAGTATTTT
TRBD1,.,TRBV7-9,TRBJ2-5,CASSSARGPQETQYF,TGTGCCAGCAGCTCCGCCAGGGGGCCCCAAGAGACCCAGTACTTC